The 21 T cell receptor beta chains listed next were all sequenced from one sample in a study of cytomegalovirus exposure and HLA in healthy donors. PCR amplification relied on 60 Vbeta primers (plus 13 Jbeta primers). Sequencing was performed with immunoSEQ multiplex PCR; in TCRdb, only in-frame clones are kept and a portion is missing. The data show under 150,000 clones, roughly four fifths seen once. The sequenced sample was PBMCs. These receptor sequences come from a woman aged 18-29 years in good health and CMV-seronegative.

V gene TRBV5-1 combines with J gene TRBJ1-3, with 7 nucleotides matching TRBD1. J was trimmed by 0 bases and V by 4 bases; bases with no gene match: 4. The CDR3 has 15 residues. Looked up from germline, CDR1 is SGHRS and CDR2 is YFSETQ. The CDR3 coding sequence is TGCGCCAGCAGCCCTGGGACAGCCTCTGGAAACACCATATATTTT. It is translated as CASSPGTASGNTIYF. Variable domain in full (rest from reference TRBV5-1 and TRBJ1-3): KAGVTQTPRYLIKTRGQQVTLSCSPISGHRSVSWYQQTPGQGLQFLFEYFSETQRNKGNFPGRFSGRQFSNSRSEMNVSTLELGDSALYLCASSPGTASGNTIYFGEGSWLTVV.

The CDR3 DNA reads as TGTGCCAGCAGCCCCCCGACAGGTTCCTACGAGCAGTACTTC. Encoded protein: CASSPPTGSYEQYF. The chain employs TRBV13 and TRBJ2-7; possibly TRBD1 for D (6 bases). The CDR3 has 14 residues. Germline CDR1 PRHDT, CDR2 FYEKMQ (reference sequence). The V end lost 5 bases, the J end lost 1 base, and 12 bases lay between the germline ends.

V is TRBV19 and J is TRBJ1-2, with 8 bases that match TRBD1. V shed 7 bases, J shed 8 bases, and the junction held 9 bases outside the gene matches. Germline V lookup: CDR1 LNHDA, CDR2 SQIVND (reference sequence). The CDR3 runs to 13 residues. The DNA of the CDR3 is TGTGCCAGTACCTTCGGACAGGGCGGAGGCTACACCTTC. The encoded protein is CASTFGQGGGYTF.

In DNA, the CDR3 is TGTGCCTGGACAGTTAACTCCTACAATGAGCAGTTCTTC. This codes for CAWTVNSYNEQFF. V and J are TRBV30 and TRBJ2-1; D remains unclear. The V and J ends lost 4 bases and 0 bases respectively, with 7 bases between them. CDR1 is GTSNPN and CDR2 is SVGIG in the germline V gene (reference sequence). The CDR3 loop spans 13 amino acids.

This clone was seen a handful of times. The V call is TRBV29-1, the J call TRBJ1-2; D gene unclear. The CDR3 covers 13 residues. V was pared by 0 bases and J by 6 bases, with 11 bases between. Per germline, CDR1 SQVTM and CDR2 ANQGSEA. The CDR3 sequence: CSVEDITVHGYTF. The DNA of the CDR3 is TGCAGCGTTGAAGATATCACAGTACATGGCTACACCTTC.

The rearrangement joins TRBV11-2 to TRBJ1-3; D ambiguous. Germline lookup yields CDR1 SGHAT and CDR2 FQNNGV. The CDR3 contains 14 residues. Trimming shortened V by 3 bases and J by 4 bases, and 10 bases separated the two germline ends. Here the CDR3 reads CASSFEGPGNTIYF. CDR3 nucleotides: TGTGCCAGCAGCTTCGAGGGTCCGGGAAACACCATATATTTT.

This clone has only one observation. The gene calls are TRBV6-5 and TRBJ2-7; no clear D. CDR3 size: 16 residues. Between the trimmed V and J ends, which lost 0 bases and 3 bases, there was a span of 15 bases. Per germline, CDR1 MNHEY and CDR2 SVGAGI. CDR3 residues: CASSYSSSGGVYEQYF. In DNA form, the CDR3 reads TGTGCCAGCAGTTACTCATCGTCTGGCGGAGTCTACGAGCAGTACTTC.

This chain connects TRBV13 to TRBJ1-3; D perhaps matches TRBD1 (5 bases). The V gene's germline CDR1 is PRHDT and CDR2 FYEKMQ (reference sequence). The germline V and J ends were trimmed by 5 bases and 6 bases, with 11 bases remaining between them. This CDR3 has 13 amino acids. DNA of the CDR3: TGTGCCAGCAGCACGACGGGGGAAAACACCATATATTTT. The encoded protein is CASSTTGENTIYF.

The V and J genes are TRBV19 and TRBJ2-1; no definite D call. The CDR3 runs 12 residues. CDR1 and CDR2 from the germline V gene are LNHDA and SQIVND (reference sequence). Trimming removed 0 bases from V and 9 bases from J, with 6 bases in between. CDR3 sequence: CASSIERGEQFF. CDR3 DNA: TGTGCCAGTAGTATAGAGAGAGGTGAGCAGTTCTTC.

V gene TRBV6-5 combines with J gene TRBJ2-7; 13 nucleotides match TRBD2. The V gene end was trimmed by 5 bases and the J gene end by 2 bases; junction bases not matched to a gene: 3. Per the germline V gene, CDR1 is MNHEY and CDR2 is SVGAGI. The CDR3 is 15 amino acids. CDR3 loop: CASSRGLAGPYEQYF. The CDR3 DNA follows: TGTGCCAGCAGTAGGGGACTAGCGGGACCCTACGAGCAGTACTTC.

A note on this clone: Sequence at one end of the junction differs from germline and may be a read error. The J gene is TRBJ2-7, the V gene TRBV15; 12 nucleotides align to TRBD2. The CDR3 has 16 amino acids. Germline V gene sequence: CDR1 LNHNV, CDR2 YYDKDF (reference sequence). CDR3 sequence: CAASRERTSGVYEQYF. The CDR3 DNA is TGTGCCGCCAGCAGAGAGCGGACTAGCGGGGTCTACGAGCAGTACTTC.

The chain links TRBV9 to TRBJ2-2, with a tentative D call TRBD2 (6 bases). V lost 0 bases and J 4 bases, leaving 10 bases between the germline ends. The CDR3 has 15 amino acids. Germline V gene sequence: CDR1 SGDLS, CDR2 YYNGEE. The CDR3 protein is CASSVAGVRTGELFF. The DNA for the CDR3 is TGTGCCAGCAGCGTAGCGGGAGTGCGCACCGGGGAGCTGTTTTTT. The full variable domain, with the rest looked up from reference TRBV9 and TRBJ2-2, is DSGVTQTPKHLITATGQRVTLRCSPRSGDLSVYWYQQSLDQGLQFLIQYYNGEERAKGNILERFSAQQFPDLHSELNLSSLELGDSALYFCASSVAGVRTGELFFGEGSRLTVL.

The CDR3 coding sequence is TGTGCCATTTCGGGGAACACTGAAGCTTTCTTT. Protein: CAISGNTEAFF. The chain recombines TRBV10-3 with TRBJ1-1; D is ambiguous. The CDR3 spans 11 residues. Germline CDR1 and CDR2: ENHRY and SYGVKD. Trimming shortened V by 9 bases and J by 1 base, and 6 bases separated the two germline ends.

Only one count was recorded for this clone. V usage is TRBV2 and J usage is TRBJ2-5; no firm D call. The CDR3 is 12 residues long. Trimming shortened V by 4 bases and J by 2 bases, and 5 bases separated the two germline ends. Germline loops: CDR1 SNHLY, CDR2 FYNNEI. CDR3 sequence: CASSALQETQYF. The DNA for the CDR3 is TGTGCCAGCAGTGCTCTTCAAGAGACCCAGTACTTC.

The CDR3 DNA reads as TGTGCCACCAGCAGAACCGGGACTAGCGTCGGGGAGCAGTACTTC. Translated, it gives CATSRTGTSVGEQYF. J is TRBJ2-7 and V is TRBV15, with TRBD2 identical over 10 bases. The trim removed 2 bases at V and 7 bases at J, leaving 8 bases unmatched. CDR1 is LNHNV, CDR2 YYDKDF, per germline (reference sequence). The CDR3 totals 15 residues. The full variable domain, its missing parts supplied by reference TRBV15 and TRBJ2-7, is DAMVIQNPRYQVTQFGKPVTLSCSQTLNHNVMYWYQQKSSQAPKLLFHYYDKDFNNEADTPDNFQSRRPNTSFCFLDIRSPGLGDTAMYLCATSRTGTSVGEQYFGPGTRLTVT.

This clone came up once. The V and J genes are TRBV6-1 and TRBJ1-1; tentatively, D is TRBD1 (5 bases). Germline CDR1 and CDR2: MNHNS and SASEGT. The CDR3 is 17 residues long. Trimming stripped 2 bases from V and 1 base from J, with 17 bases between. As DNA, the CDR3 is TGTGCCAGCAGTGAACGAGTAGGGGAAGTAGGGAACACTGAAGCTTTCTTT. Encoded protein: CASSERVGEVGNTEAFF.

The rearrangement uses TRBV7-6 and TRBJ2-1, with TRBD2 matching over 9 bases. The CDR3 is 15 residues long. The germline V gene encodes CDR1 SGHVS and CDR2 FNYEAQ. V dropped 2 bases and J dropped 10; count of bases not matched to a gene: 9. CDR3 sequence: CASSLRRGGAWEQFF. The CDR3 nucleotides read TGTGCCAGCAGCTTACGTCGCGGGGGGGCATGGGAGCAGTTCTTC.

The J gene is TRBJ2-6, the V gene TRBV18, with D possibly being TRBD1 (5 bases). The V end lost 4 bases, the J end lost 0 bases, and 10 bases lay between the germline ends. CDR3 size: 16 residues. CDR1 is KGHSH, CDR2 LQKENI, per germline. Here the CDR3 DNA reads TGTGCCAGCTCACAACAGGTGAACTCTGGGGCCAACGTCCTGACTTTC. This translates into CASSQQVNSGANVLTF.

The rearrangement uses TRBV15 and TRBJ1-2; TRBD1 matches at 7 bases. The CDR3 totals 13 residues. Trimming cost V 3 bases and J 8 bases; bases outside gene matches: 6. Germline V gives CDR1 LNHNV, CDR2 YYDKDF (reference sequence). The CDR3 nucleotides read TGTGCCACCAGCAGGACAGGGCTGAGGGGCTACACCTTC. Amino acid sequence: CATSRTGLRGYTF.

The J gene is TRBJ1-1, the V gene TRBV4-3; 7 nucleotides align to TRBD1. Germline CDR1 and CDR2: LGHNA and YSLEER. With 0 bases clipped from V and 6 bases from J, the junction kept 7 bases outside the gene matches. The CDR3 runs 15 residues. The DNA of the CDR3 is TGCGCCAGCAGCCAAGAGCCAGGGGGAAGGTCTGAAGCTTTCTTT. This codes for CASSQEPGGRSEAFF.

This clone has only a few counts. The chain joins TRBV5-1 to TRBJ2-7; maybe TRBD2 (6 bases). The CDR3 is 15 amino acids. V shed 3 bases and J shed 3 bases, with 16 bases lying between them. Germline V gene sequence: CDR1 SGHRS, CDR2 YFSETQ. CDR3 in DNA: TGCGCCAGCAGCTGGGCACTAGCCCCTAACTACGAGCAGTACTTC. It yields the protein CASSWALAPNYEQYF.